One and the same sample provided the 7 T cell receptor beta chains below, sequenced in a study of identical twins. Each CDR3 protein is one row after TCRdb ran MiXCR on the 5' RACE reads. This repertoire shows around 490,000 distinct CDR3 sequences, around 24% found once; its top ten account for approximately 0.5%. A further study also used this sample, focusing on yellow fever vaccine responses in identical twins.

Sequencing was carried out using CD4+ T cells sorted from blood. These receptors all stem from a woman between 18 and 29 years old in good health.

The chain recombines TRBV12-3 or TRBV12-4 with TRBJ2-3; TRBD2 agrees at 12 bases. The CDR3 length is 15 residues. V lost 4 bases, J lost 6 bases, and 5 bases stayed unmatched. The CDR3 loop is CASSSTSGGWDTQYF. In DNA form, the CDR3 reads TGTGCCAGCAGTTCGACTAGCGGGGGTTGGGATACGCAGTATTTT.

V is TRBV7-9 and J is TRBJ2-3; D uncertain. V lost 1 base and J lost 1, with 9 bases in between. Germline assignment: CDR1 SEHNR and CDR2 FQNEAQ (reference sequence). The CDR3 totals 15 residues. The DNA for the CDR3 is TGTGCCAGCAGCTTAGTCAGGACCGGCACAGATACGCAGTATTTT. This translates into CASSLVRTGTDTQYF.

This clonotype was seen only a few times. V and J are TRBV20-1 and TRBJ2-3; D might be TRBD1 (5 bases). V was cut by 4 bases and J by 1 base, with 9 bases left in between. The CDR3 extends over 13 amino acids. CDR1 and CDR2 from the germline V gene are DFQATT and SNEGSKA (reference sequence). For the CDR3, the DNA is TGCAGTGCTAAAGGGGTGGGCACAGATACGCAGTATTTT. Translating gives CSAKGVGTDTQYF.

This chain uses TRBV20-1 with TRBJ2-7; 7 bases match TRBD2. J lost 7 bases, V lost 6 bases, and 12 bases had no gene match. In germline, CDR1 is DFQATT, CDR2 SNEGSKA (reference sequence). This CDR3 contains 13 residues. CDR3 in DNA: TGCAGTGCAAGGACTAGTGGATTTCTGGAGCAGTACTTC. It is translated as CSARTSGFLEQYF.

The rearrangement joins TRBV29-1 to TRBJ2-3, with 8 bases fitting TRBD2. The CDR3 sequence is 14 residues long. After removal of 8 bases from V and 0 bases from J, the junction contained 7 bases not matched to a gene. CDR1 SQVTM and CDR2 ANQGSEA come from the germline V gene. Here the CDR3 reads CSLLTSASTDTQYF. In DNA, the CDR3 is TGCAGCCTCCTGACTAGCGCCAGCACAGATACGCAGTATTTT.

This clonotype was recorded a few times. CDR3 protein: CSVAGDPRQGGYEQYF. The CDR3 nucleotides read TGCAGCGTTGCCGGTGACCCTAGACAGGGTGGTTACGAGCAGTACTTC. The V call is TRBV29-1, the J call TRBJ2-7; TRBD1 agrees at 7 bases. Germline-derived CDR1 and CDR2 are SQVTM and ANQGSEA. The CDR3 is made up of 16 amino acids. With 4 bases clipped from V and 4 bases from J, the junction kept 16 bases outside the gene matches.

The CDR3 DNA sequence: TGCAGTGCCCGGACTAGCGGGGTCTACGAGCAGTACTTC. Translation gives CSARTSGVYEQYF. J is TRBJ2-7 and V is TRBV20-1; TRBD2 aligns across 12 bases. Germline values: CDR1 DFQATT, CDR2 SNEGSKA (reference sequence). The length of the CDR3 is 13 residues. Losses at the gene ends were 6 bases for V and 3 bases for J; bases not matched to a gene: 3.